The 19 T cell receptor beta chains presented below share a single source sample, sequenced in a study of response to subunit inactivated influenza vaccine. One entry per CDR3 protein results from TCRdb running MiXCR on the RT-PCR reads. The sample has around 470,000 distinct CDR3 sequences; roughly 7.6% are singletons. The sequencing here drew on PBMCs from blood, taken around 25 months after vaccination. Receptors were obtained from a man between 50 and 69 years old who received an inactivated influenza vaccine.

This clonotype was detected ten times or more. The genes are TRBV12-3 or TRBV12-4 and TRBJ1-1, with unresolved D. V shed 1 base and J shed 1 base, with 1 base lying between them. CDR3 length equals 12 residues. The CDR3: CASSLENTEAFF. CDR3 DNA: TGTGCCAGCAGTTTAGAGAACACTGAAGCTTTCTTT.

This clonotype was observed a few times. CDR3 nucleotide sequence: TGTGCCAGCAGTTTAGAAAGGACTAGGGTAACCCAGTACTTC. It yields the protein CASSLERTRVTQYF. The V and J genes are TRBV12-3 or TRBV12-4 and TRBJ2-5; 7 bases map to TRBD2. This CDR3 region has 14 residues. The V gene end was trimmed by 1 base and the J gene end by 8 bases; junction bases not matched to a gene: 7.

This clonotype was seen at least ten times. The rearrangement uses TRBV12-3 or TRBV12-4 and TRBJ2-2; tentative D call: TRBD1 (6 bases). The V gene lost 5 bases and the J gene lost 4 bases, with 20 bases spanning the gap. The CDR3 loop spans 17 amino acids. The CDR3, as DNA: TGTGCCAGCAGTCTCCGTGACCCGGGACAAGTCACCGGGGAGCTGTTTTTT. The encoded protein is CASSLRDPGQVTGELFF.

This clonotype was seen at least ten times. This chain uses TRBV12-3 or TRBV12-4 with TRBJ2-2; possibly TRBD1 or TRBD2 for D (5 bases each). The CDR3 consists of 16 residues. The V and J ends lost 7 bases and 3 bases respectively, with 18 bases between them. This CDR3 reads CASTPGQLIYTGELFF. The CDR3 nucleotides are TGTGCCAGCACCCCGGGGCAACTCATCTACACCGGGGAGCTGTTTTTT.

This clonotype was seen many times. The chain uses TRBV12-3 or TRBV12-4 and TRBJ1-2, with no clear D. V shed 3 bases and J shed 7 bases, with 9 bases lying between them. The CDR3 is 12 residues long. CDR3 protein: CASSFVEGGYTF. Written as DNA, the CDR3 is TGTGCCAGCAGTTTCGTGGAGGGTGGCTACACCTTC.

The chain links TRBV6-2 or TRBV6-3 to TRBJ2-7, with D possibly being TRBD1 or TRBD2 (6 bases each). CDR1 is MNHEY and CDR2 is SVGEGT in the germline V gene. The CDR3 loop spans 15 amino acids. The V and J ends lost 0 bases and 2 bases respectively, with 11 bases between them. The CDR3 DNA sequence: TGTGCCAGCAGTTACTCGTGGAGGGGGGCCTACGAGCAGTACTTC. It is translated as CASSYSWRGAYEQYF.

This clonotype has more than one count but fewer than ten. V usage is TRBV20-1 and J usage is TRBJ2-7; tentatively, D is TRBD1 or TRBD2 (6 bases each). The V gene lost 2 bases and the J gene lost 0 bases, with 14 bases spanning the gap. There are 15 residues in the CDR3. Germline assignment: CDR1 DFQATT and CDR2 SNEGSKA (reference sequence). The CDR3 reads CSARIRGRDSYEQYF. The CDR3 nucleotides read TGCAGTGCTAGAATTCGGGGGCGGGACTCCTACGAGCAGTACTTC.

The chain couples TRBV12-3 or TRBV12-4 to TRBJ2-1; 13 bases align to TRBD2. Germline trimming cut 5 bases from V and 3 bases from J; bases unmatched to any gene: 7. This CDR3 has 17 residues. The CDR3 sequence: CASSPGTSGANYNEQFF. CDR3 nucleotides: TGTGCCAGCAGTCCCGGGACTAGCGGGGCGAACTACAATGAGCAGTTCTTC.

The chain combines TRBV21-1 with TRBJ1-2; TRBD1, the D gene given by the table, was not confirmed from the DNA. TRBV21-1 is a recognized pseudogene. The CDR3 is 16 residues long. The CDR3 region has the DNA TGTGCCAGCAGCCGGGGGGACAGGGGGCGTAACTATGGCTACACCTTC. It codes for CASSRGDRGRNYGYTF.

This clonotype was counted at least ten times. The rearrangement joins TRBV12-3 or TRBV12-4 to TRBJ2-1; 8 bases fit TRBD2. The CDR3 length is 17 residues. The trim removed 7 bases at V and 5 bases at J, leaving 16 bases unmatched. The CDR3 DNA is TGTGCCAGCACCCCTTACATCTTAGCGGGATGGAACAATGAGCAGTTCTTC. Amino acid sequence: CASTPYILAGWNNEQFF.

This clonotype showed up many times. The CDR3 nucleotides are TGTGCCAGCAGCAGTAGTCACGGGAGCAATCAGCCCCAGCATTTT. Translation gives CASSSSHGSNQPQHF. The chain uses TRBV7-8 and TRBJ1-5; D is unresolved. CDR1 SGHVS and CDR2 FQNEAQ come from the germline V gene. Trimming pared 5 bases from V and 1 base from J, leaving 12 bases between. The CDR3 loop spans 15 amino acids. The whole variable domain, filled in from reference TRBV7-8 and TRBJ1-5, reads GAGVSQSPRYKVAKRGQDVALRCDPISGHVSLFWYQQALGQGPEFLTYFQNEAQLDKSGLPSDRFFAERPEGSVSTLKIQRTQQEDSAVYLCASSSSHGSNQPQHFGDGTRLSIL.

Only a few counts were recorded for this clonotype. The CDR3 is CASRGTVGYNEQFF. The CDR3 nucleotides are TGTGCCAGCCGTGGAACGGTGGGATACAATGAGCAGTTCTTC. The rearrangement links TRBV4-2 to TRBJ2-1; no clear D gene. Germline values: CDR1 LGHNA, CDR2 YNFKEQ. V lost 8 bases, J lost 4 bases, and 15 bases lay in between. CDR3 size: 14 residues.

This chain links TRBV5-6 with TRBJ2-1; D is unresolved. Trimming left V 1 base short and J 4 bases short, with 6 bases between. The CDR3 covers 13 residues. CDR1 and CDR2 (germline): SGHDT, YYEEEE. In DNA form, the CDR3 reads TGTGCCAGCAGCTTGCCTCGGTACAATGAGCAGTTCTTC. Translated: CASSLPRYNEQFF.

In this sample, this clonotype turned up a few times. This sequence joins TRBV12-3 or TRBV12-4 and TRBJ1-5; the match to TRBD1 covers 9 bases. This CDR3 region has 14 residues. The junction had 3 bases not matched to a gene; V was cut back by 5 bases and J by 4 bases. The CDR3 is CASSRTGANQPQHF. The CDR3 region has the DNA TGTGCCAGCAGTCGGACAGGGGCAAATCAGCCCCAGCATTTT.

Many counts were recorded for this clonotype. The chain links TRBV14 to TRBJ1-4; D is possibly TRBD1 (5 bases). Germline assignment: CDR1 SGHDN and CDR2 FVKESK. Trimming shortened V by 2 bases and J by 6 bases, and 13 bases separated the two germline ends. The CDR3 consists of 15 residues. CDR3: CASSQLRGSDEKLFF. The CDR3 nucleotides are TGTGCCAGCAGCCAATTGCGGGGGTCGGATGAAAAACTGTTTTTT.

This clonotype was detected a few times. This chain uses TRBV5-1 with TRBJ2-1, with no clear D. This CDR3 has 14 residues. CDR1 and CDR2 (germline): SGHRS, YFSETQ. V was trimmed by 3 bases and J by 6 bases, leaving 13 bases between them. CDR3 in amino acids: CASSSEWVTNEQFF. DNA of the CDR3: TGCGCCAGCAGCTCTGAGTGGGTAACCAATGAGCAGTTCTTC.

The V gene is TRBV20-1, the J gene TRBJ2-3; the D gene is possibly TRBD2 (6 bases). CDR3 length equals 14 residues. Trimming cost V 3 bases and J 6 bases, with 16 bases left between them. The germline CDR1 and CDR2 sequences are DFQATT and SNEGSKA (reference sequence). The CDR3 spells CSASGGAPRDTQYF. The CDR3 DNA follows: TGCAGTGCTAGTGGCGGGGCCCCGCGGGATACGCAGTATTTT.

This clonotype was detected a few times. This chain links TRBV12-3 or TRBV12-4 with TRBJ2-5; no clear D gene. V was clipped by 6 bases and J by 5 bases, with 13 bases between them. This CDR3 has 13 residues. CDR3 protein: CASSPLGWETQYF. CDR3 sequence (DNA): TGTGCCAGCAGCCCTCTCGGTTGGGAGACCCAGTACTTC.

The CDR3 coding sequence is TGTGCCAGCGGGAGGGATTCCACTGAAGCTTTCTTT. Protein sequence: CASGRDSTEAFF. The chain employs TRBV12-3 or TRBV12-4 and TRBJ1-1; D is unclear. V lost 8 bases and J 4 bases, leaving 11 bases between the germline ends. This CDR3 is 12 amino acids long.